This record covers a single T cell receptor (beta chain). The source of the sample is a study of blood T cell repertoires in COVID-19. The V and J ends lost 7 bases and 3 bases respectively, with 4 bases between them. Germline assignment: CDR1 MNHNS and CDR2 SASEGT. CDR3 length equals 11 residues. Profiled with immunoSEQ multiplex PCR; TCRdb holds only in-frame clones, not every one. The sample gives 150,000 to 200,000 clones, more than 70% of which show up once; around 6% is in the top ten. The genes are TRBV6-1 and TRBJ1-3; D gene ambiguous. The sequence derives from a man aged 35-49 years who had recovered from COVID-19. The sample was PBMCs or T cells enriched from blood (not recorded which). The CDR3 bases are TGTGCCAGCACAGATGGAAACACCATATATTTT. Translated, it gives CASTDGNTIYF.